This entry lists 18 T cell receptor beta chains sequenced from one sample in a study of OX40 agonist ivuxolimab in advanced cancers. The assay was immunoSEQ multiplex PCR, and TCRdb's table has in-frame clones only and misses some. The profile shows around 10,000 clones, 70% to 90% of them singletons. The sequenced sample was CD4+ or CD8+ T cells sorted from blood, obtained in a trial of the OX40 agonist ivuxolimab. These receptors came from an adult with an advanced solid tumor such as melanoma, head and neck, liver or kidney cancer.

This clone turned up a few times. V gene TRBV7-8 combines with J gene TRBJ1-1, with a weak D call TRBD1 (5 bases). CDR3 size: 16 residues. CDR1 and CDR2 from the germline V gene are SGHVS and FQNEAQ. V was pared by 8 bases and J by 2 bases, with 21 bases between. CDR3 nucleotides: TGTGCCAGCTCTTCTTGGGGGGGAGACAGAAACACTGAAGCTTTCTTT. This codes for CASSSWGGDRNTEAFF.

This clone was found once. The J gene is TRBJ1-3, the V gene TRBV19; D not resolved. V was clipped by 2 bases and J by 1 base, with 12 bases between them. Per germline, CDR1 LNHDA and CDR2 SQIVND (reference sequence). The CDR3 is 16 residues long. CDR3 protein: CASSISRTESGNTIYF. The CDR3 nucleotides are TGTGCCAGTAGTATATCCCGGACCGAATCTGGAAACACCATATATTTT.

This clone was counted once. The chain joins TRBV7-9 to TRBJ1-2; 7 bases are a match to TRBD1. Losses at the gene ends were 3 bases for V and 4 bases for J; bases not matched to a gene: 5. This CDR3 has 14 amino acids. CDR1 is SEHNR, CDR2 FQNEAQ, per germline (reference sequence). Here the CDR3 reads CASSFSGTVYGYTF. The CDR3 DNA follows: TGTGCCAGCAGCTTTTCCGGGACAGTCTATGGCTACACCTTC.

The chain carries TRBV10-3 and TRBJ2-1, with 9 bases that match TRBD2. Germline CDR1 and CDR2: ENHRY and SYGVKD. The CDR3 consists of 13 residues. V dropped 10 bases and J dropped 5; count of bases not matched to a gene: 6. For the CDR3, the DNA is TGTGCCACCTCTAGCGGGGCAAACAATGAGCAGTTCTTC. Translation: CATSSGANNEQFF.

The chain joins TRBV10-3 to TRBJ2-7; D may be TRBD1 (6 bases). The CDR3 extends over 16 amino acids. The V end was cut by 3 bases, the J end by 0 bases, with 15 bases between. Germline CDR1 ENHRY, CDR2 SYGVKD. CDR3: CAISEYRVSISYEQYF. The CDR3 DNA follows: TGTGCCATCAGTGAATACAGGGTCTCCATCTCCTACGAGCAGTACTTC.

The J gene is TRBJ1-6, the V gene TRBV5-6; TRBD1 agrees at 7 bases. The CDR3 covers 15 residues. Trimming removed 2 bases from V and 10 bases from J; junction bases left unmatched: 9. Per germline, CDR1 SGHDT and CDR2 YYEEEE. CDR3 DNA: TGTGCCAGCAGCTTCTCGACAGGGACGAGGTCACCCCTCCACTTT. Residues: CASSFSTGTRSPLHF.

The V call is TRBV7-9, the J call TRBJ2-7, with a weak D call TRBD2 (5 bases). V shed 5 bases and J shed 2 bases, with 10 bases lying between them. The V gene's germline CDR1 is SEHNR and CDR2 FQNEAQ (reference sequence). This CDR3 has 13 residues. The CDR3 DNA reads as TGTGCCAGCAGCCCAGGACTGACCTACGAGCAGTACTTC. Protein: CASSPGLTYEQYF.

Of note for this clone: The same CDR3 is also encoded by other DNA sequences in this sample. J is TRBJ2-7 and V is TRBV11-2; no definite D call. CDR1 is SGHAT and CDR2 is FQNNGV in the germline V gene. Trimming shortened V by 3 bases and J by 3 bases, and 12 bases separated the two germline ends. The CDR3 totals 14 residues. This CDR3 is CASSFPMKRYEQYF. CDR3 nucleotides: TGTGCCAGCAGCTTCCCGATGAAGCGCTACGAGCAGTACTTC.

A single count supports this clone. The rearrangement joins TRBV9 to TRBJ2-7; possible D gene TRBD2, 7 bases. The CDR3 is made up of 17 amino acids. Germline lookup yields CDR1 SGDLS and CDR2 YYNGEE. The V end lost 3 bases, the J end lost 4 bases, and 23 bases lay between the germline ends. Here the CDR3 reads CASSEGGRAERPYEQYF. CDR3 in DNA: TGTGCCAGCAGCGAGGGGGGGAGAGCGGAGCGGCCGTACGAGCAGTACTTC.

V and J are TRBV12-5 and TRBJ1-5, with 7 bases lining up with TRBD1. The germline CDR1 and CDR2 sequences are LGHNT and FRNRAP. V lost 6 bases, J lost 0 bases, and 5 bases stayed unmatched. The CDR3 length is 15 residues. CDR3: CASGLGTDSNQPQHF. The CDR3 DNA reads TGTGCTAGTGGCCTAGGGACAGATAGCAATCAGCCCCAGCATTTT.

The rearrangement joins TRBV7-8 to TRBJ1-5; D remains unclear. The CDR3 runs to 13 residues. Germline V gives CDR1 SGHVS, CDR2 FQNEAQ. V lost 1 base and J 7 bases, leaving 8 bases between the germline ends. This CDR3 is CASSLESGQPQHF. The CDR3 nucleotides read TGTGCCAGCAGCTTAGAGTCGGGACAGCCCCAGCATTTT.

V gene TRBV4-1 combines with J gene TRBJ2-3; no firm D call. The CDR3 length is 15 residues. Germline V lookup: CDR1 MGHRA, CDR2 YSYEKL. V dropped 0 bases and J dropped 4 bases, with 11 bases sitting between them. The CDR3 loop is CASSQEKADSDTQYF. CDR3 sequence (DNA): TGCGCCAGCAGCCAAGAAAAGGCGGATTCAGATACGCAGTATTTT.

The chain is built from TRBV27 and TRBJ2-7; D gene uncertain. CDR3 length: 15 residues. Trimming removed 5 bases at V and 1 base at J, with 15 bases between. Germline V CDR1 and CDR2: MNHEY, SMNVEV (reference sequence). The CDR3 reads CASSDQARFSYEQYF. CDR3 DNA sequence: TGTGCCAGCAGTGACCAAGCGAGGTTTTCCTACGAGCAGTACTTC.

This clone came up once. The germline gene is not matched at one end of the junction; a read error may be the cause. The chain joins TRBV6-1 to TRBJ1-5; weak D call: TRBD1 (6 bases). CDR1 MNHNS and CDR2 SASEGT come from the germline V gene. The CDR3 spans 12 residues. This CDR3 is CGRTATNQPQHF. CDR3 DNA sequence: TGCGGCAGGACAGCCACCAATCAGCCCCAGCATTTT.

The chain has TRBV7-9 and TRBJ1-1; TRBD1 agrees at 9 bases. V was pared by 0 bases and J by 8 bases, with 1 base of the junction left unmatched. The CDR3 length is 13 residues. Germline CDR1 and CDR2: SEHNR and FQNEAQ (reference sequence). The CDR3 region has the DNA TGTGCCAGCAGCTTAGCTGGACAGGGGGAAGCTTTCTTT. The encoded protein is CASSLAGQGEAFF. Supplemented by reference TRBV7-9 and TRBJ1-1, the full variable domain reads DTGVSQNPRHKITKRGQNVTFRCDPISEHNRLYWYRQTLGQGPEFLTYFQNEAQLEKSRLLSDRFSAERPKGSFSTLEIQRTEQGDSAMYLCASSLAGQGEAFFGQGTRLTVV.

The CDR3 region is CASSLGPGNSPLHF. CDR3 DNA sequence: TGTGCCAGCAGCTTAGGTCCAGGCAATTCACCCCTCCACTTT. This chain joins TRBV7-9 and TRBJ1-6; no clear D gene. Per the germline V gene, CDR1 is SEHNR and CDR2 is FQNEAQ (reference sequence). This CDR3 is built from 14 residues. V lost 1 base and J 7 bases, leaving 8 bases between the germline ends.

This clone has only one observation. The chain recombines TRBV4-1 with TRBJ1-6; possible D gene TRBD1, 6 bases. There are 17 residues in the CDR3. Trimming took 5 bases from V and 6 from J, leaving 20 bases between them. Germline CDR1 and CDR2: MGHRA and YSYEKL. CDR3 residues: CASSGETGQNLNSPLHF. The CDR3 DNA is TGCGCCAGCAGCGGAGAAACCGGACAGAACCTTAATTCACCCCTCCACTTT.

V and J are TRBV2 and TRBJ2-1; tentative D call: TRBD1 (5 bases). Germline V lookup: CDR1 SNHLY, CDR2 FYNNEI. Between the trimmed V and J ends, which lost 3 bases and 4 bases, there was a span of 10 bases. The CDR3 runs 14 residues. The CDR3: CASSDQTVYNEQFF. CDR3 bases: TGTGCCAGCAGTGACCAGACAGTGTACAATGAGCAGTTCTTC.